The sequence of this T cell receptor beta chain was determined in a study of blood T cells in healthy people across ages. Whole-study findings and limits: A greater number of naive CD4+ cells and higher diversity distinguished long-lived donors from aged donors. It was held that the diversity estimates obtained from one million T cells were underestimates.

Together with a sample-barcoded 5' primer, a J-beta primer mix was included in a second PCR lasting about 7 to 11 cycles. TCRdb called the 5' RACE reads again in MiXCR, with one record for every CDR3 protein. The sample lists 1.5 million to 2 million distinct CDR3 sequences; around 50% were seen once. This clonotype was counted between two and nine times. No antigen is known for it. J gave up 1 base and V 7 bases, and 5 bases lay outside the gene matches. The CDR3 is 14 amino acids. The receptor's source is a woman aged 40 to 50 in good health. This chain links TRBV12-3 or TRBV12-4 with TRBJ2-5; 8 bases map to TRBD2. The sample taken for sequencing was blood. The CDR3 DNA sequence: TGTGCCAGCAACATAGCGGGGCCCCAAGAGACCCAGTACTTC. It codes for CASNIAGPQETQYF.